This is a list of T cell receptor beta chains from one sample in a study of blood T cell repertoires in COVID-19. Sequenced by immunoSEQ multiplex PCR; TCRdb stores in-frame clones only, minus some. The profile shows about 50,000 clones, 65% to 80% of them singletons. The sample was peripheral blood. The receptor set was obtained from a man aged 70-80 years with active or convalescent COVID-19. Each CDR3 is given without its conserved first and last residue. Size values are once, few and many counts, or a class for expanded clones, and some rows have none.

>TRBV7-2|TRBJ1-1|NA
ASSLVGTAYAF
>TRBV7-2|TRBJ2-7|NA
ASSQGQPRH
>TRBV18|TRBJ2-1|NA
ASSPDMSSYNEQF
>TRBV9|TRBJ2-5|NA
ASSPRWQGGETQY
>TRBV4-1|TRBJ1-2|NA
ASSQGGRVGYT
>TRBV11-3|TRBJ2-3|NA
ASSSRTSTDTQY
>TRBV4-3|TRBJ2-7|NA
ASSQKLGYEQY
>TRBV15|TRBJ2-3|NA
ATSEGLAGGPTDTQY
>TRBV7-6|TRBJ2-1|NA
ASSSSGGLHNEQF
>TRBV11-1|TRBJ2-7|once
ASSLRQQGTYEQY
>TRBV19|TRBJ1-5|NA
ASSIRDQPQH
>TRBV6-5|TRBJ2-7|NA
ASSTDYEQY
>TRBV19|TRBJ1-5|NA
ASNPLRQSNQPQH
>TRBV14|TRBJ2-5|NA
ASSPTGAASETQY
>TRBV29-1|TRBJ1-4|NA
SVSGYSSEKLF
>TRBV11-3|TRBJ1-2|NA
ASRNSYRGRSSYT
>TRBV6-2/TRBV6-3|TRBJ1-1|NA
ASTPGQPKNTEAF
>TRBV19|TRBJ2-7|few
ASSIAASVAYEQY
>TRBV6-5|TRBJ2-1|NA
ASRPSGNSYNEQF
>TRBV7-3|TRBJ1-1|NA
ASSFTGGDTEAF
>TRBV10-2|TRBJ2-7|NA
ASIERPGAIREQY
>TRBV12-3/TRBV12-4|TRBJ2-7|NA
ASSPSTAYEQY
>TRBV28|TRBJ1-2|once
ASRTGQGGYGYT
>TRBV7-2|TRBJ1-2|NA
ASSLNGGVGYT
>TRBV10-3|TRBJ2-5|NA
AISDGTSGIGETQY
>TRBV7-9|TRBJ2-1|NA
ASTDLTVSNEQF
>TRBV12-3/TRBV12-4|TRBJ1-1|once
ASRGTALIEAF
>TRBV5-1|TRBJ2-3|NA
ASSLALAGFLSTDTQY
>TRBV6-2/TRBV6-3|TRBJ1-1|NA
ASSRLTGQAF
>TRBV29-1|TRBJ2-3|NA
SVGQGLPTDTQY
>TRBV5-1|TRBJ2-3|NA
ASSLGQPLDTQY
>TRBV9|TRBJ1-3|NA
ASSVALGNTIY
>TRBV27|TRBJ1-1|NA
ASSFPRRQDTEAF
>TRBV4-2|TRBJ1-2|NA
ASSQDRLLEGGYT
>TRBV5-3|TRBJ2-1|NA
ARSFTGLPYNEQF
>TRBV6-2/TRBV6-3|TRBJ2-6|NA
ASSPYPTGTGVHSGANVLT
>TRBV11-2|TRBJ1-2|NA
ATPGHTDRNYGYT
>TRBV6-4|TRBJ2-2|once
ASSVGTAENTGELF
>TRBV6-5|TRBJ2-3|NA
ASRGLAVNTDTQY
>TRBV20-1|TRBJ2-3|NA
SASKTSGRATDTQY
>TRBV9|TRBJ1-1|NA
ASSVTVNTEAF